This T cell receptor beta chain was profiled in a study of blood T cell repertoires in COVID-19. Study-wide context: PBMCs, B-cell-depleted T cells, or T cells provided the cDNA or gDNA that made up the material.

This CDR3 spans 12 amino acids. The germline V and J ends were trimmed by 3 bases and 5 bases, with 7 bases remaining between them. Germline values: CDR1 ENHRY, CDR2 SYGVKD. The data were produced by immunoSEQ multiplex PCR, yet TCRdb's version contains in-frame clones alone and is incomplete. The table lists about 59,000 clones, approximately 90% of them singletons. This clone was picked up a small number of times. V gene TRBV10-3 combines with J gene TRBJ1-2; weak D call: TRBD1 (5 bases). Source material: peripheral blood. The origin of this receptor is a man older than 75 with acute or convalescent COVID-19. The CDR3 reads CAISDAGYGYTF. In DNA, the CDR3 is TGTGCCATCAGTGATGCAGGGTATGGCTACACCTTC.